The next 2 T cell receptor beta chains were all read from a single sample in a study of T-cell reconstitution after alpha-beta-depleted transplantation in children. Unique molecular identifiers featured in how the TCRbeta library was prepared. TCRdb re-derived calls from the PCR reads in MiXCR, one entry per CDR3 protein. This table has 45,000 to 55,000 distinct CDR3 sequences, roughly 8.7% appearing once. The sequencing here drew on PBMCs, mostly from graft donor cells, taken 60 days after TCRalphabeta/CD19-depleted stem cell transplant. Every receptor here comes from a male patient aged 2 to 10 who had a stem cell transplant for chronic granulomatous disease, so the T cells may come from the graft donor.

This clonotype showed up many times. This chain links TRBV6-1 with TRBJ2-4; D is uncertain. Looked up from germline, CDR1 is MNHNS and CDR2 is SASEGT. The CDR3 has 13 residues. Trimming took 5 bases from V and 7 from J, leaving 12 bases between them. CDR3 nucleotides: TGTGCCAGCAGTCAAACCCTGGGGAACATTCAGTACTTC. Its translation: CASSQTLGNIQYF.

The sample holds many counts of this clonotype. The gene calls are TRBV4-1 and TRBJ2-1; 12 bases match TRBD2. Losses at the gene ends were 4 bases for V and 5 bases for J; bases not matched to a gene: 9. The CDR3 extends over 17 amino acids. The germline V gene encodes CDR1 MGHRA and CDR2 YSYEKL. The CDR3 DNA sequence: TGCGCCAGCAGCCGCCGACTAGCGGGAGTCGGTGACAATGAGCAGTTCTTC. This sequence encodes CASSRRLAGVGDNEQFF.